This is a list of T cell receptor beta chains from one sample in a study of response to subunit inactivated influenza vaccine. TCRdb reprocessed the RT-PCR reads via MiXCR and lists one record per CDR3 protein. The sample has more than 700,000 distinct CDR3 sequences, 21% seen once. Sequenced here: PBMCs from blood, sampled 4 to 6 days after vaccination. The receptor set was obtained from a man aged 45-60 years who received an inactivated influenza vaccine. CDR3s include the opening cysteine and the closing phenylalanine or tryptophan. The order of the fields is CDR3 protein, CDR3 DNA, J gene, V gene, D gene, clone size. A D gene is named only where the DNA matches it firmly. Expanded clones get a size class; other rows say once, few or many, or leave the size out.

CASSRVGTDTQYF | TGTGCCAGCAGCCGCGTGGGCACAGATACGCAGTATTTT | TRBJ2-3 | TRBV11-2 | NA | few
CSASDPAPGVIYF | TGCAGTGCTAGCGATCCGGCACCGGGTGTAATCTACTTC | TRBJ2-5 | TRBV20-1 | NA | few
CSPRQGNTEAFF | TGCAGTCCCCGACAGGGGAACACTGAAGCTTTCTTT | TRBJ1-1 | TRBV20-1 | TRBD1 | few
CATSDSGRMVETQYF | TGTGCCACCAGTGATTCAGGGAGGATGGTAGAGACCCAGTACTTC | TRBJ2-5 | TRBV24-1 | NA | few
CASSQELTLAGNEQFF | TGCGCCAGCAGCCAAGAGTTAACTCTAGCGGGGAATGAGCAGTTCTTC | TRBJ2-1 | TRBV4-3 | TRBD2 | NA
CASIGLKDSGSYEQYF | TGTGCCAGCATCGGGCTTAAGGACAGCGGTTCCTACGAGCAGTACTTC | TRBJ2-7 | TRBV12-3/TRBV12-4 | NA | NA
CSARWVLDEQFF | TGCAGTGCTAGGTGGGTTTTGGATGAGCAGTTCTTC | TRBJ2-1 | TRBV20-1 | NA | NA
CASSPHPGGAGANVLTF | TGTGCCAGCAGTCCCCATCCAGGGGGCGCTGGGGCCAACGTCCTGACTTTC | TRBJ2-6 | TRBV12-3/TRBV12-4 | TRBD1 | NA
CSATLAGRDTDTQYF | TGCAGTGCAACCCTAGCGGGACGGGACACAGATACGCAGTATTTT | TRBJ2-3 | TRBV20-1 | TRBD2 | few
CASSIPSGTQYF | TGTGCCAGCAGTATACCTAGCGGGACCCAGTACTTC | TRBJ2-5 | TRBV3-1 | TRBD2 | few
CASSPRTGGRDTQYF | TGTGCCAGCTCCCCGAGAACAGGGGGAAGAGATACGCAGTATTTT | TRBJ2-3 | TRBV18 | TRBD1 | few
CASSPSTGVQETQYF | TGTGCCAGCAGTCCATCAACAGGGGTCCAAGAGACCCAGTACTTC | TRBJ2-5 | TRBV6-1 | TRBD1 | many
CASSQDRHRGQQKLFF | TGTGCCAGCAGCCAAGATCGACACAGGGGGCAGCAAAAACTGTTTTTT | TRBJ1-4 | TRBV4-2 | TRBD1 | NA
CASSPTGPSYEQYF | TGTGCCAGCAGCCCCACAGGGCCCTCCTACGAGCAGTACTTC | TRBJ2-7 | TRBV7-2 | NA | many
CASSTLSNTGELFF | TGCGCCAGTTCGACGTTATCGAACACCGGGGAGCTGTTTTTT | TRBJ2-2 | TRBV4-3 | NA | NA
CASSQESREGISYNEQFF | TGTGCCAGCAGCCAAGAGAGCAGGGAGGGGATCTCCTACAATGAGCAGTTCTTC | TRBJ2-1 | TRBV11-2 | TRBD2 | few
CSARGQLMSNQPQHF | TGCAGTGCTAGGGGACAGCTTATGAGCAATCAGCCCCAGCATTTT | TRBJ1-5 | TRBV20-1 | TRBD1 | few
CASSFQGEANTEAFF | TGTGCCAGCAGCTTTCAGGGGGAGGCGAACACTGAAGCTTTCTTT | TRBJ1-1 | TRBV7-2 | TRBD1 | few